The following is a T cell receptor beta chain sequence with its context. Its antigen is currently unknown. These data belong to a study of immune evolution from preneoplasia to lung adenocarcinoma. Profiled with immunoSEQ multiplex PCR; TCRdb holds only in-frame clones, not every one. The table lists approximately 6,600 clones, around 78% of them singletons. CDR1 is GTSNPN and CDR2 is SVGIG in the germline V gene (reference sequence). V trimming: 2 bases; J trimming: 0 bases; junction bases outside the gene matches: 3. The CDR3 totals 15 residues. Study observations and caveats: Later-stage lesions appeared to have more T cells, more diversity, less clonality.

Material for sequencing was FFPE minimally invasive lung adenocarcinoma tissue. This chain connects TRBV30 to TRBJ1-4; 7 bases fit TRBD1. This sequence originates from a person aged 60 to 80 with lung adenocarcinoma. The CDR3 region is CAWSLGQATNEKLFF. CDR3 DNA sequence: TGTGCCTGGAGTCTCGGACAGGCAACTAATGAAAAACTGTTTTTT.